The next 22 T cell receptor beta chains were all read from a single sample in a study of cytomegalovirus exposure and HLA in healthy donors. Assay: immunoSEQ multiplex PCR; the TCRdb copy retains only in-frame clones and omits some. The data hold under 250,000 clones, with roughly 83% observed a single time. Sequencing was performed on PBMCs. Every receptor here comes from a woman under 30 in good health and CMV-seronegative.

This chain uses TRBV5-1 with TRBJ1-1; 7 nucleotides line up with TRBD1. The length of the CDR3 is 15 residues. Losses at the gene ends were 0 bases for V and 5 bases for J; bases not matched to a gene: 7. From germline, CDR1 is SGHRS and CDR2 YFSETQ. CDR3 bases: TGCGCCAGCAGCTTGGTGGAGGCAGGGGGGACTGAAGCTTTCTTT. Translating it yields CASSLVEAGGTEAFF.

The DNA of the CDR3 is TGTGCCTGGAGTGAAAGGACGGGTCGCGGGACCGGGGAGCTGTTTTTT. Its translation: CAWSERTGRGTGELFF. The chain links TRBV30 to TRBJ2-2; maybe TRBD2 (5 bases). V was cut by 1 base and J by 5 bases, with 17 bases left in between. This CDR3 comprises 16 residues. Germline lookup yields CDR1 GTSNPN and CDR2 SVGIG (reference sequence).

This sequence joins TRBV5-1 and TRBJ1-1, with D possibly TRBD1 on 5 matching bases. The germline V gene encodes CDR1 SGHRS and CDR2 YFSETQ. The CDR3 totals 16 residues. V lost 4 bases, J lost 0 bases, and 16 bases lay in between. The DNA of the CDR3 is TGCGCCAGCAGCCTCGGTTTAGGGGCGTTGAACACTGAAGCTTTCTTT. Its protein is CASSLGLGALNTEAFF.

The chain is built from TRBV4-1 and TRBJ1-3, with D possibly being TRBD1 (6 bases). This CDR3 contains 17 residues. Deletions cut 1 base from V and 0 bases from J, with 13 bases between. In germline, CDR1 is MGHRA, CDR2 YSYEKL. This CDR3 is CASSQVQGRGSGNTIYF. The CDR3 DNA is TGCGCCAGCAGCCAAGTACAGGGAAGGGGCTCTGGAAACACCATATATTTT.

CDR3 amino acids: CASSLSPFTDTQYF. In DNA form, the CDR3 reads TGCGCCAGCAGCTTGTCCCCGTTCACAGATACGCAGTATTTT. The chain uses TRBV5-1 and TRBJ2-3; D remains ambiguous. Germline CDR1 reads SGHRS; CDR2 reads YFSETQ. The CDR3 has 14 residues. Trimming pared 1 base from V and 2 bases from J, leaving 8 bases between.

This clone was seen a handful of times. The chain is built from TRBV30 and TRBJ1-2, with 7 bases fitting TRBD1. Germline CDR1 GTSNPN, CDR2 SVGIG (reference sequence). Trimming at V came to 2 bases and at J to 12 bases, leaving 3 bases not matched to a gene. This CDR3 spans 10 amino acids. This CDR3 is CAWSSTGHTF. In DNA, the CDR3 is TGTGCCTGGAGTTCGACAGGGCACACCTTC.

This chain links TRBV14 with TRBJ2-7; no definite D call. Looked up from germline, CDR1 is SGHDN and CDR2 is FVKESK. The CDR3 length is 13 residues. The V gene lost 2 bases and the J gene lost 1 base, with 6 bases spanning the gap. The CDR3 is CASSQTGSYEQYF. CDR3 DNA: TGTGCCAGCAGCCAAACTGGGTCCTACGAGCAGTACTTC.

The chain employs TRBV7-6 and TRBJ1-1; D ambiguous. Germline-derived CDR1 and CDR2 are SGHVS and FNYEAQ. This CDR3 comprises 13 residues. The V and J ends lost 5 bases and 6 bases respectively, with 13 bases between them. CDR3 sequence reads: CASSISPQSEAFF. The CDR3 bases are TGTGCCAGCAGCATCTCCCCTCAGTCTGAAGCTTTCTTT.

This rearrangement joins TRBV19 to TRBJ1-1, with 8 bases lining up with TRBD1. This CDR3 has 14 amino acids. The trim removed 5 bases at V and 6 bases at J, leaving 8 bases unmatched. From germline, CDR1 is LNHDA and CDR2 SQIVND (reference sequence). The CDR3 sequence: CASSLLTGVSEAFF. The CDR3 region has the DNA TGTGCCAGTAGTCTCTTGACAGGGGTCTCTGAAGCTTTCTTT.

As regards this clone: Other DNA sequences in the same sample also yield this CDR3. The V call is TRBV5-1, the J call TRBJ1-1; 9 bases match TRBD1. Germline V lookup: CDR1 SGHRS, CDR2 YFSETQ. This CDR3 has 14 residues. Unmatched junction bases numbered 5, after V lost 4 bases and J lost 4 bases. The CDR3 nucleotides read TGCGCCAGCAGCACGACAGGGGGAAGCACTGAAGCTTTCTTT. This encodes CASSTTGGSTEAFF. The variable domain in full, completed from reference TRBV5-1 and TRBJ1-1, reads KAGVTQTPRYLIKTRGQQVTLSCSPISGHRSVSWYQQTPGQGLQFLFEYFSETQRNKGNFPGRFSGRQFSNSRSEMNVSTLELGDSALYLCASSTTGGSTEAFFGQGTRLTVV.

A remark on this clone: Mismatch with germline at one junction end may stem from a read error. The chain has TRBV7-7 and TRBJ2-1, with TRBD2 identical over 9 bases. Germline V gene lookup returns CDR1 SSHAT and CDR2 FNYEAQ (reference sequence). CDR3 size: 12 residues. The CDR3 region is CASSNSGGRWFF. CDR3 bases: TGTGCTAGCAGCAATAGCGGGGGCCGTTGGTTCTTC.

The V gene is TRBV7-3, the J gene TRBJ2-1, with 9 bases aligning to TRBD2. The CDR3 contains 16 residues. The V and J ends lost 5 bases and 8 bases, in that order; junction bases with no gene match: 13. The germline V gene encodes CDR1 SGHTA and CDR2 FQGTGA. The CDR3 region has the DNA TGTGCCAGCAGCCTCTTAGGTAGCGGGAGAGAGGATGAGCAGTTCTTC. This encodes CASSLLGSGREDEQFF.

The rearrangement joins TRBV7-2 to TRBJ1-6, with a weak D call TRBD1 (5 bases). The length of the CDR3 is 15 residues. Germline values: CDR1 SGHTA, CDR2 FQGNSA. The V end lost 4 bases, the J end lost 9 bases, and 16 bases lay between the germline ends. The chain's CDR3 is CASSWVRGGGSPLHF. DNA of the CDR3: TGTGCCAGCAGCTGGGTCCGTGGCGGGGGTTCACCCCTCCACTTT.

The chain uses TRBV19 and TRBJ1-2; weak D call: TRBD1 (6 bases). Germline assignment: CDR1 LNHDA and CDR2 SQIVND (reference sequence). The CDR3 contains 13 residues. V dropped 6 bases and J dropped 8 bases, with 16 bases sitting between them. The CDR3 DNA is TGTGCCAGTAGGCCACCACAGGGTGTGGGCTACACCTTC. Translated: CASRPPQGVGYTF.

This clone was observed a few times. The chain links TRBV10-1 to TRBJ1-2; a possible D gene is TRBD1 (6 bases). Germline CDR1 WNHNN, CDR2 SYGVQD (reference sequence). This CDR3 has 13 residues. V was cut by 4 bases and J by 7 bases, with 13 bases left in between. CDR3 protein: CASSVYRDSGYTF. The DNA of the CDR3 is TGCGCCAGCAGTGTTTACAGGGATAGTGGCTACACCTTC.

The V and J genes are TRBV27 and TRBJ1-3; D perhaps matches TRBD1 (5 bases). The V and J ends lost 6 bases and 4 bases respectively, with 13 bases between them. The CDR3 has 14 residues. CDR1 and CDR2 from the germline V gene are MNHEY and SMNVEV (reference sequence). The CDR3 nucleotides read TGTGCCAGCAGACCGTCCCGGGGCGGAAACACCATATATTTT. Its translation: CASRPSRGGNTIYF.

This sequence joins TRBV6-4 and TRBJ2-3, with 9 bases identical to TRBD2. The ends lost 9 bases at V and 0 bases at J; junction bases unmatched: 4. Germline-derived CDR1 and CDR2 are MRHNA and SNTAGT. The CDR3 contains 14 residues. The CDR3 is CASSTSGSTDTQYF. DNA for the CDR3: TGTGCCAGTTCGACTAGCGGTAGCACAGATACGCAGTATTTT.

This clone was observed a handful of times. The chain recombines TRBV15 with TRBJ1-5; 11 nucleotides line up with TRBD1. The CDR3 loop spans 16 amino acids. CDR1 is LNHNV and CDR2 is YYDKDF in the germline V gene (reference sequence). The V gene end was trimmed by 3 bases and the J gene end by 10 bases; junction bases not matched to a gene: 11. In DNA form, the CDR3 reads TGTGCCACCAGCAGGGATCCCGGGGACAGGGGGTCACCCCAGCATTTT. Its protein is CATSRDPGDRGSPQHF.

The CDR3 bases are TGTGCCAGCAGTTACTCGAGGGGGCTGACTAATGAAAAACTGTTTTTT. It yields the protein CASSYSRGLTNEKLFF. The gene calls are TRBV6-6 and TRBJ1-4; TRBD1 aligns across 7 bases. Germline assignment: CDR1 MNHNY and CDR2 SVGAGI (reference sequence). This CDR3 is built from 16 residues. The trim removed 0 bases at V and 2 bases at J, leaving 3 bases unmatched.

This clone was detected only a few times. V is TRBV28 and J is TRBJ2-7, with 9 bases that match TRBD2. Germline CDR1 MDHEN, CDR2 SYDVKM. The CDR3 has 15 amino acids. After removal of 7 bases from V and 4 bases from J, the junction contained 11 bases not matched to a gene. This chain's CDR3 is CASNPSGTSRYEQYF. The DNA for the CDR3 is TGTGCCAGCAACCCCTCCGGGACTAGCAGATACGAGCAGTACTTC.

CDR3 coding DNA: TGCGCCAGCAGCCCACTGGGGGTGGGCTATGGCTACACCTTC. Its protein is CASSPLGVGYGYTF. The chain combines TRBV5-1 with TRBJ1-2, with D perhaps TRBD1 (5 bases). Germline V gene data show CDR1 as SGHRS and CDR2 as YFSETQ. V lost 4 bases to trimming and J lost 4 bases, with 14 bases between them. This CDR3 contains 14 residues.

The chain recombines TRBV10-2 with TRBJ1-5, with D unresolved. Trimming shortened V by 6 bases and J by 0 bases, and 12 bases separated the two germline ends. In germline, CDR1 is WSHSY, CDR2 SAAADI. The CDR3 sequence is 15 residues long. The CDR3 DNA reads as TGCGCCAGCAGAGGAGCCCTACTTAGCAATCAGCCCCAGCATTTT. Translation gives CASRGALLSNQPQHF.